The 28 T cell receptor beta chains listed next were all sequenced from one sample in a study of cytomegalovirus exposure and HLA in healthy donors. Profiled with immunoSEQ multiplex PCR; TCRdb holds only in-frame clones, not every one. The data hold about 82,000 clones, with around 92% observed a single time. Sequencing input: PBMCs. Every receptor here comes from a man aged 18 to 30 in good health and CMV-seronegative.

This clone was counted once. The chain has TRBV9 and TRBJ2-3; weak D call: TRBD2 (6 bases). Trimming cost V 4 bases and J 5 bases, with 23 bases left between them. The germline V gene encodes CDR1 SGDLS and CDR2 YYNGEE. The CDR3 is made up of 17 amino acids. The chain's CDR3 is CASSPGGWRGPRDTQYF. The CDR3 nucleotides read TGTGCCAGCAGCCCCGGTGGGTGGCGGGGCCCCCGAGATACGCAGTATTTT.

This chain links TRBV6-5 with TRBJ1-2; D is uncertain. V lost 2 bases to trimming and J lost 2 bases, with 6 bases between them. The CDR3 spans 13 residues. Germline V gene data show CDR1 as MNHEY and CDR2 as SVGAGI. The CDR3 here is CASSYDGNYGYTF. As DNA, the CDR3 is TGTGCCAGCAGTTACGACGGGAACTATGGCTACACCTTC.

This clone has just one count. The V call is TRBV5-8, the J call TRBJ1-2, with a tentative D call TRBD1 (6 bases). The germline V gene encodes CDR1 SGHTS and CDR2 YDEGEE. The CDR3 is made up of 15 amino acids. Trimming took 3 bases from V and 4 from J, leaving 16 bases between them. Here the CDR3 reads CASSSVRGQSYGYTF. The CDR3 DNA follows: TGTGCCAGCAGCTCGGTGCGGGGGCAGAGCTATGGCTACACCTTC.

CDR3 sequence (DNA): TGTGCCAGCAGCCCAACTAGCGCCTCGGTCGAGCAGTACTTC. This translates into CASSPTSASVEQYF. The J gene is TRBJ2-7, the V gene TRBV11-2; 7 bases line up with TRBD2. From germline, CDR1 is SGHAT and CDR2 FQNNGV. There are 14 residues in the CDR3. J gave up 6 bases and V 5 bases, and 10 bases lay outside the gene matches.

The chain carries TRBV11-3 and TRBJ2-6, with D maybe TRBD1 (5 bases). CDR3 length: 16 amino acids. Germline V gene data show CDR1 as SGHNT and CDR2 as YENEEA. The V gene lost 4 bases and the J gene lost 2 bases, with 12 bases spanning the gap. CDR3 protein: CASSSITGAGANVLTF. In DNA form, the CDR3 reads TGTGCCAGCAGCTCGATTACAGGAGCTGGGGCCAACGTCCTGACTTTC. The complete variable domain, with remaining parts taken from reference TRBV11-3 and TRBJ2-6, reads EAGVVQSPRYKIIEKKQPVAFWCNPISGHNTLYWYLQNLGQGPELLIRYENEEAVDDSQLPKDRFSAERLKGVDSTLKIQPAELGDSAVYLCASSSITGAGANVLTFGAGSRLTVL.

The chain uses TRBV5-1 and TRBJ2-1; D gene uncertain. Germline V gene data show CDR1 as SGHRS and CDR2 as YFSETQ. Trimming took off 2 bases at V and 8 bases at J, with 20 bases between the two ends. The CDR3 sequence is 16 residues long. In DNA form, the CDR3 reads TGCGCCAGCAGCTTATCGATTCCACACCCTCCCGATGAGCAGTTCTTC. Protein sequence: CASSLSIPHPPDEQFF.

The DNA for the CDR3 is TGCGCCAGCAGCCACAGGGAGCAGTACTTC. Translation: CASSHREQYF. This rearrangement joins TRBV4-1 to TRBJ2-7; D remains unclear. The length of the CDR3 is 10 residues. Germline V CDR1 and CDR2: MGHRA, YSYEKL. V lost 3 bases to trimming and J lost 7 bases, with 4 bases between them.

V and J are TRBV5-6 and TRBJ2-2, with TRBD1 matching 7 bases. Germline-derived CDR1 and CDR2 are SGHDT and YYEEEE. With V trimmed by 4 bases and J by 0 bases, 9 bases remained unmatched. This CDR3 is 17 amino acids long. The CDR3 DNA reads TGTGCCAGCAGCCTACGGACAGGAGCTTCGAACACCGGGGAGCTGTTTTTT. Translating it yields CASSLRTGASNTGELFF.

V and J are TRBV7-8 and TRBJ1-2, with D perhaps matching TRBD1 (6 bases). Trimming stripped 1 base from V and 4 bases from J, with 13 bases between. CDR1 SGHVS and CDR2 FQNEAQ come from the germline V gene. The CDR3 length is 15 residues. The CDR3 DNA is TGTGCCAGCAGCTTAGGTCGAGGGGGTGTCTATGGCTACACCTTC. It codes for CASSLGRGGVYGYTF. Filled out from reference TRBV7-8 and TRBJ1-2, the complete variable domain reads GAGVSQSPRYKVAKRGQDVALRCDPISGHVSLFWYQQALGQGPEFLTYFQNEAQLDKSGLPSDRFFAERPEGSVSTLKIQRTQQEDSAVYLCASSLGRGGVYGYTFGSGTRLTVV.

The J gene is TRBJ2-7, the V gene TRBV19; tentative D call: TRBD1 (6 bases). V lost 1 base and J 0 bases, leaving 10 bases between the germline ends. This CDR3 is built from 15 residues. Germline assignment: CDR1 LNHDA and CDR2 SQIVND (reference sequence). For the CDR3, the DNA is TGTGCCAGTAGTATAGTAGGACAGCTCTCCTACGAGCAGTACTTC. Translating it yields CASSIVGQLSYEQYF.

This chain uses TRBV19 with TRBJ1-5, with D possibly TRBD1 on 5 matching bases. CDR1 LNHDA and CDR2 SQIVND come from the germline V gene (reference sequence). This CDR3 region has 13 residues. The V gene lost 5 bases and the J gene lost 7 bases, with 12 bases spanning the gap. The CDR3 sequence: CASSWGVGQPQHF. CDR3 coding DNA: TGTGCCAGTAGTTGGGGGGTGGGACAGCCCCAGCATTTT.

The genes are TRBV18 and TRBJ1-2; 8 nucleotides line up with TRBD1. Germline V CDR1 and CDR2: KGHSH, LQKENI. Trimming at V came to 6 bases and at J to 4 bases, leaving 13 bases not matched to a gene. The CDR3 extends over 16 amino acids. The chain's CDR3 is CASSRGQGEGSYGYTF. The CDR3 DNA follows: TGTGCCAGCTCCCGCGGACAGGGAGAGGGAAGCTATGGCTACACCTTC. Based on the CDR3 plus reference TRBV18 and TRBJ1-2, the full variable domain is NAGVMQNPRHLVRRRGQEARLRCSPMKGHSHVYWYRQLPEEGLKFMVYLQKENIIDESGMPKERFSAEFPKEGPSILRIQQVVRGDSAAYFCASSRGQGEGSYGYTFGSGTRLTVV.

The chain employs TRBV30 and TRBJ1-2, with D possibly being TRBD1 (6 bases). Germline CDR1 reads GTSNPN; CDR2 reads SVGIG (reference sequence). The CDR3 totals 15 residues. V dropped 1 base and J dropped 5 bases, with 17 bases sitting between them. The CDR3 region is CAWSEPGGKSYGYTF. The CDR3 DNA is TGTGCCTGGAGTGAGCCGGGGGGCAAATCTTATGGCTACACCTTC.

This chain links TRBV6-4 with TRBJ2-2, with 8 positions matching TRBD2. V lost 0 bases, J lost 6 bases, and 3 bases stayed unmatched. The CDR3 runs to 15 residues. CDR1 and CDR2 (germline): MRHNA, SNTAGT. The CDR3 DNA follows: TGTGCCAGCAGTGACTCTACTAGCGGAGCCGGGGAGCTGTTTTTT. This translates into CASSDSTSGAGELFF.

This chain uses TRBV20-1 with TRBJ2-1; D perhaps matches TRBD1 (5 bases). The germline V gene encodes CDR1 DFQATT and CDR2 SNEGSKA (reference sequence). The CDR3 totals 11 residues. V dropped 4 bases and J dropped 7 bases, with 8 bases sitting between them. The CDR3 DNA reads TGCAGTGCTACAGGGTTGAATGAGCAGTTCTTC. The encoded protein is CSATGLNEQFF.

This chain links TRBV6-6 with TRBJ1-4, with TRBD1 matching over 7 bases. The CDR3 loop spans 15 amino acids. V gave up 0 bases and J gave up 5 bases; unmatched junction bases: 3. CDR1 and CDR2 (germline): MNHNY, SVGAGI (reference sequence). CDR3 region: CASSYSKTGNEKLFF. In DNA, the CDR3 is TGTGCCAGCAGTTACTCGAAGACAGGGAATGAAAAACTGTTTTTT.

V gene TRBV6-5 combines with J gene TRBJ1-4; possibly TRBD1 for D (6 bases). Trimming removed 6 bases from V and 8 bases from J, with 16 bases in between. Germline lookup yields CDR1 MNHEY and CDR2 SVGAGI. There are 14 residues in the CDR3. The CDR3 loop is CASSSPADREKLFF. CDR3 coding DNA: TGTGCCAGCAGCTCTCCCGCGGACAGAGAAAAACTGTTTTTT.

The chain employs TRBV2 and TRBJ1-2, with TRBD1 identical over 7 bases. The CDR3 runs 16 residues. Germline V gene lookup returns CDR1 SNHLY and CDR2 FYNNEI. V shed 6 bases, J shed 5 bases, and the junction held 15 bases outside the gene matches. CDR3 in amino acids: CASRGDHRGRSYGYTF. For the CDR3, the DNA is TGTGCCAGCAGGGGAGATCACAGGGGCCGATCATATGGCTACACCTTC.

The chain has TRBV6-1 and TRBJ2-3; 15 bases are a match to TRBD2. Germline CDR1 MNHNS, CDR2 SASEGT. The CDR3 spans 18 residues. With 3 bases clipped from V and 4 bases from J, the junction kept 8 bases outside the gene matches. CDR3: CASSDRTSGGAGSDTQYF. CDR3 sequence (DNA): TGTGCCAGCAGTGATCGGACTAGCGGGGGGGCCGGTTCAGATACGCAGTATTTT.

V is TRBV28 and J is TRBJ1-2; no clear D gene. The CDR3 covers 13 residues. Trimming removed 3 bases from V and 2 bases from J, with 7 bases in between. Germline lookup yields CDR1 MDHEN and CDR2 SYDVKM. The CDR3: CASSLARNYGYTF. DNA of the CDR3: TGTGCCAGCAGTTTGGCCAGGAACTATGGCTACACCTTC.

The chain couples TRBV4-1 to TRBJ1-5, with D hard to call. The germline V and J ends were trimmed by 1 base and 0 bases, with 7 bases remaining between them. Germline CDR1 reads MGHRA; CDR2 reads YSYEKL. The CDR3 covers 15 residues. CDR3 sequence: CASSQVSLSNQPQHF. The CDR3 nucleotides are TGCGCCAGCAGCCAAGTGTCACTTAGCAATCAGCCCCAGCATTTT.

The chain combines TRBV15 with TRBJ2-5; TRBD1 aligns across 9 bases. The DNA end is more similar to TRBJ2-7, so the J call may be wrong. The CDR3 is 14 amino acids. The germline gives CDR1 LNHNV, CDR2 YYDKDF (reference sequence). The DNA for the CDR3 is TGTGCCACCGGCTGGACAGGGGCATCCTACGAGCAGTACTTC. Translated: CATGWTGASYEQYF.

This clone was recorded once. The rearrangement joins TRBV7-9 to TRBJ2-7, with 7 positions matching TRBD2. There are 14 residues in the CDR3. The germline CDR1 and CDR2 sequences are SEHNR and FQNEAQ (reference sequence). V lost 2 bases and J lost 3; bases outside the gene matches: 4. The chain's CDR3 is CASSLPGGDYEQYF. CDR3 nucleotide sequence: TGTGCCAGCAGCTTACCGGGGGGAGACTACGAGCAGTACTTC.

This rearrangement joins TRBV2 to TRBJ1-4; D remains unclear. Germline assignment: CDR1 SNHLY and CDR2 FYNNEI. The CDR3 spans 13 residues. V lost 7 bases and J 4 bases, leaving 10 bases between the germline ends. The DNA of the CDR3 is TGTGCCAGCAAGGCAGGAGGTAATGAAAAACTGTTTTTT. It yields the protein CASKAGGNEKLFF.

The gene calls are TRBV6-1 and TRBJ2-2, with D perhaps matching TRBD1 (5 bases). The CDR3 sequence is 15 residues long. Per the germline V gene, CDR1 is MNHNS and CDR2 is SASEGT. V lost 2 bases and J lost 1, with 8 bases in between. The CDR3 reads CASSEQDMNTGELFF. DNA for the CDR3: TGTGCCAGCAGTGAACAGGACATGAACACCGGGGAGCTGTTTTTT.

The chain recombines TRBV5-1 with TRBJ2-7; 8 bases agree with TRBD1. The germline gives CDR1 SGHRS, CDR2 YFSETQ. V trimming: 4 bases; J trimming: 3 bases; junction bases outside the gene matches: 3. The CDR3 covers 13 residues. The CDR3 bases are TGCGCCAGCAGCGGGGGACAGGTCTACGAGCAGTACTTC. The encoded protein is CASSGGQVYEQYF. The variable domain in full, with the rest retrieved from reference TRBV5-1 and TRBJ2-7, is KAGVTQTPRYLIKTRGQQVTLSCSPISGHRSVSWYQQTPGQGLQFLFEYFSETQRNKGNFPGRFSGRQFSNSRSEMNVSTLELGDSALYLCASSGGQVYEQYFGPGTRLTVT.

J is TRBJ2-2 and V is TRBV6-4, with 8 bases fitting TRBD1. Per germline, CDR1 MRHNA and CDR2 SNTAGT. Trimming took 8 bases from V and 5 from J; bases not matched to a gene: 13. The CDR3 covers 16 residues. CDR3 protein: CASSPGRTGRTGELFF. CDR3 DNA sequence: TGTGCCAGCTCGCCGGGGAGGACAGGGAGGACCGGGGAGCTGTTTTTT.

This clone was detected once. The CDR3 spells CASSLISGTDTEAFF. CDR3 nucleotides: TGTGCCAGCAGCTTAATCTCCGGGACAGACACTGAAGCTTTCTTT. J is TRBJ1-1 and V is TRBV7-8; TRBD1 agrees at 7 bases. V was clipped by 2 bases and J by 3 bases; unmatched bases: 6. Germline lookup yields CDR1 SGHVS and CDR2 FQNEAQ. The CDR3 sequence is 15 residues long.